The 30 T cell receptor beta chains reported below all come from one sample, sequenced in a study of cytomegalovirus exposure and HLA in healthy donors. Primers for the PCR totalled 60 Vbeta and 13 Jbeta. Libraries were prepared by immunoSEQ multiplex PCR; TCRdb keeps only in-frame clonotypes and omits some of them. The sample holds tens of thousands of clones, around 73% seen once. Sequenced input: PBMCs. These receptors were obtained from a man aged 45 to 65 in good health and CMV-seronegative.

This chain links TRBV6-5 with TRBJ1-3, with 9 positions matching TRBD1. Unmatched junction bases numbered 3, after V lost 7 bases and J lost 2 bases. The CDR3 sequence is 14 residues long. Looked up from germline, CDR1 is MNHEY and CDR2 is SVGAGI. The CDR3 DNA reads as TGTGCCAGCATCGGGACAGGGACTGGAAACACCATATATTTT. This codes for CASIGTGTGNTIYF.

The rearrangement uses TRBV5-5 and TRBJ2-3; possibly TRBD2 for D (5 bases). Germline CDR1 is SGHKS and CDR2 is YYEKEE (reference sequence). The ends were cut back, 4 bases at V and 6 bases at J, with 9 bases in the middle. The CDR3 has 12 amino acids. The CDR3 protein is CASSRGSDTQYF. The CDR3 nucleotides read TGTGCCAGCAGCCGAGGGTCGGATACGCAGTATTTT.

The chain combines TRBV6-1 with TRBJ1-2; 10 bases line up with TRBD1. Trimming removed 6 bases from V and 8 bases from J; junction bases left unmatched: 9. The germline gives CDR1 MNHNS, CDR2 SASEGT. The CDR3 runs 14 residues. CDR3 coding DNA: TGTGCCAGCAGAAACCGGGACAGGGGCGGGGGCTACACCTTC. Its protein is CASRNRDRGGGYTF.

This clone was counted a few times. The chain links TRBV30 to TRBJ2-5, with TRBD1 identical over 7 bases. V lost 2 bases to trimming and J lost 5 bases; unmatched junction nucleotides: 8. This CDR3 is built from 14 residues. Germline loops: CDR1 GTSNPN, CDR2 SVGIG (reference sequence). CDR3 region: CAWSKKGAGETQYF. The CDR3 coding sequence is TGTGCCTGGAGTAAGAAGGGGGCCGGTGAGACCCAGTACTTC.

This chain connects TRBV4-2 to TRBJ2-5, with TRBD2 matching over 9 bases. The CDR3 sequence is 16 residues long. With V trimmed by 0 bases and J by 5 bases, 7 bases remained unmatched. The germline CDR1 and CDR2 sequences are LGHNA and YNFKEQ. CDR3 region: CASSQESLAGWETQYF. The CDR3 nucleotides are TGTGCCAGCAGCCAAGAAAGTCTAGCGGGGTGGGAGACCCAGTACTTC.

The chain carries TRBV5-1 and TRBJ2-7, with 10 bases identical to TRBD2. Germline CDR1 and CDR2: SGHRS and YFSETQ. V lost 0 bases, J lost 7 bases, and 13 bases stayed unmatched. The CDR3 runs 17 residues. CDR3 sequence: CASSLDPVSGGAEEQYF. The CDR3 DNA reads as TGCGCCAGCAGCTTGGATCCAGTGAGCGGGGGGGCGGAAGAGCAGTACTTC.

This chain uses TRBV5-1 with TRBJ2-5, with 12 nucleotides matching TRBD1. With V trimmed by 1 base and J by 5 bases, 6 bases remained unmatched. The CDR3 contains 16 residues. The germline V gene encodes CDR1 SGHRS and CDR2 YFSETQ. Written as DNA, the CDR3 is TGCGCCAGCAGCTTGTTGGGGACAGGGGGCGCGGAGACCCAGTACTTC. This codes for CASSLLGTGGAETQYF.

The V call is TRBV6-1, the J call TRBJ2-7, with D perhaps matching TRBD1 (7 bases). Germline loops: CDR1 MNHNS, CDR2 SASEGT. V was shortened by 11 bases and J by 2 bases, with 13 bases between the two germline ends. The CDR3 is 12 residues long. The CDR3: CAGRTGPYEQYF. The CDR3 region has the DNA TGTGCCGGGAGGACAGGTCCCTACGAGCAGTACTTC.

The chain joins TRBV10-3 to TRBJ2-3; TRBD2 agrees at 8 bases. The J segment lost 4 bases and the V segment lost 5 bases, leaving 5 bases of the junction unmatched. Per germline, CDR1 ENHRY and CDR2 SYGVKD. This CDR3 region has 14 residues. The CDR3 DNA sequence: TGTGCCATCAGTCTCGGGGGGGGGCCAGATACGCAGTATTTT. Protein product: CAISLGGGPDTQYF.

This chain's CDR3 is CASSFPYRGRGNGYTF. CDR3 sequence (DNA): TGTGCCAGCAGCTTCCCTTACAGGGGGCGCGGAAATGGCTACACCTTC. The rearrangement uses TRBV11-3 and TRBJ1-2; 9 bases match TRBD1. The junction had 11 bases not matched to a gene; V was cut back by 3 bases and J by 6 bases. The germline V gene encodes CDR1 SGHNT and CDR2 YENEEA. CDR3 length equals 16 residues.

The chain joins TRBV6-5 to TRBJ1-1; 7 bases fit TRBD1. CDR1 is MNHEY, CDR2 SVGAGI, per germline. The CDR3 runs 12 residues. Trimming took 5 bases from V and 6 from J; bases not matched to a gene: 3. This chain's CDR3 is CASSNRGAEAFF. The CDR3 bases are TGTGCCAGCAGTAACAGGGGTGCTGAAGCTTTCTTT.

This chain uses TRBV11-1 with TRBJ1-1, with D possibly TRBD1 on 6 matching bases. CDR1 and CDR2 from the germline V gene are SGHAT and FQDESV (reference sequence). This CDR3 is built from 15 residues. Trimming took off 5 bases at V and 4 bases at J, with 17 bases between the two ends. The CDR3, as DNA: TGTGCCAGCAGCCTGGCTCTTGGACAGTTCACTGAAGCTTTCTTT. Protein sequence: CASSLALGQFTEAFF. The full variable domain, completed using reference TRBV11-1 and TRBJ1-1, is EAEVAQSPRYKITEKSQAVAFWCDPISGHATLYWYRQILGQGPELLVQFQDESVVDDSQLPKDRFSAERLKGVDSTLKIQPAELGDSAMYLCASSLALGQFTEAFFGQGTRLTVV.

This clone appeared a few times. V and J are TRBV5-1 and TRBJ2-1; D is unclear. Trimming took 2 bases from V and 7 from J, leaving 7 bases between them. Looked up from germline, CDR1 is SGHRS and CDR2 is YFSETQ. The CDR3 totals 12 residues. This CDR3 reads CASSFNGNEQFF. In DNA form, the CDR3 reads TGCGCCAGCAGCTTTAACGGTAATGAGCAGTTCTTC.

The chain combines TRBV12-5 with TRBJ1-5; D is unclear. This CDR3 comprises 13 residues. The ends were cut back, 1 base at V and 8 bases at J, with 9 bases in the middle. Germline V CDR1 and CDR2: LGHNT, FRNRAP. CDR3 nucleotide sequence: TGTGCTAGTGGTTTGGAGAGACACAAGCCCCAGCATTTT. Residues: CASGLERHKPQHF. Using reference TRBV12-5 and TRBJ1-5 for the parts outside the CDR3, the full variable domain is DARVTQTPRHKVTEMGQEVTMRCQPILGHNTVFWYRQTMMQGLELLAYFRNRAPLDDSGMPKDRFSAEMPDATLATLKIQPSEPRDSAVYFCASGLERHKPQHFGDGTRLSIL.

The V gene is TRBV7-8, the J gene TRBJ2-7; 13 bases fit TRBD2. The CDR3 covers 15 residues. Germline loops: CDR1 SGHVS, CDR2 FQNEAQ. With 5 bases clipped from V and 4 bases from J, the junction kept 5 bases outside the gene matches. The CDR3 sequence: CASSVRLAGGYEQYF. For the CDR3, the DNA is TGTGCCAGCAGCGTCCGACTAGCGGGGGGTTACGAGCAGTACTTC.

The genes are TRBV6-1 and TRBJ1-6, with 7 bases aligning to TRBD1. CDR3 length: 16 residues. V gave up 1 base and J gave up 6 bases; unmatched junction bases: 6. Germline V gene sequence: CDR1 MNHNS, CDR2 SASEGT. The CDR3 sequence is CASSEGQGYANSPLHF. Here the CDR3 DNA reads TGTGCCAGCAGTGAAGGACAGGGATACGCTAATTCACCCCTCCACTTT.

The rearrangement links TRBV29-1 to TRBJ1-3; D remains ambiguous. The CDR3 contains 12 residues. The ends were cut back, 3 bases at V and 4 bases at J, with 7 bases in the middle. Germline lookup yields CDR1 SQVTM and CDR2 ANQGSEA. CDR3 region: CSVDSGGNTIYF. The CDR3 nucleotides read TGCAGCGTTGACAGCGGGGGAAACACCATATATTTT.

This clone was picked up a small number of times. V and J are TRBV7-9 and TRBJ2-2; TRBD1 matches 9 bases. The junction had 8 bases not matched to a gene; V was cut back by 3 bases and J by 6 bases. The CDR3 is 16 amino acids. Germline CDR1 reads SEHNR; CDR2 reads FQNEAQ (reference sequence). CDR3 amino acids: CASSFQGQGSAGELFF. CDR3 DNA sequence: TGTGCCAGCAGCTTTCAGGGACAGGGCTCAGCCGGGGAGCTGTTTTTT.

This clone was detected only a few times. One junction end disagrees with the germline gene, perhaps due to a read error. J is TRBJ1-5 and V is TRBV5-5; D gene unclear. Germline loops: CDR1 SGHKS, CDR2 YYEKEE (reference sequence). The CDR3 has 13 residues. In DNA, the CDR3 is TGTGCCAGAAGCTTGGGGAGGGCCCAGCCCCAGCATTTT. It yields the protein CARSLGRAQPQHF.

The DNA of the CDR3 is TGCAGCGCCCGATCCGGGACAGACTATGGCTACACCTTC. Amino acid sequence: CSARSGTDYGYTF. V usage is TRBV29-1 and J usage is TRBJ1-2; 7 bases are shared with TRBD1. The length of the CDR3 is 13 residues. CDR1 SQVTM and CDR2 ANQGSEA come from the germline V gene. The ends lost 7 bases at V and 3 bases at J; junction bases unmatched: 8.

This clone appeared once. The J gene is TRBJ1-2, the V gene TRBV7-3; D possibly corresponds to TRBD1 (6 bases). The germline V and J ends were trimmed by 7 bases and 0 bases, with 12 bases remaining between them. CDR3 length: 14 residues. Germline CDR1 reads SGHTA; CDR2 reads FQGTGA. The CDR3 is CASKTGFANYGYTF. In DNA, the CDR3 is TGTGCCAGCAAAACAGGGTTCGCTAACTATGGCTACACCTTC.

The chain couples TRBV2 to TRBJ1-2; D is perhaps TRBD1 (5 bases). This CDR3 is built from 15 residues. Trimming pared 7 bases from V and 2 bases from J, leaving 17 bases between. The germline gives CDR1 SNHLY, CDR2 FYNNEI. The CDR3 coding sequence is TGTGCCAGCAATCCAAGGGGAGGAAAGAACTATGGCTACACCTTC. This sequence encodes CASNPRGGKNYGYTF.

V and J are TRBV21-1 and TRBJ1-2; TRBD1 was called by the table and not checked on the DNA. TRBV21-1 is a pseudogene segment. The CDR3 length is 16 residues. CDR3 residues: CASSNLRDKMNYGYTF. CDR3 in DNA: TGTGCCAGCAGCAACCTTCGGGACAAAATGAACTATGGCTACACCTTC.

This chain uses TRBV30 with TRBJ2-1, with a possible D match to TRBD2 (5 bases). The CDR3 is made up of 14 amino acids. CDR1 and CDR2 from the germline V gene are GTSNPN and SVGIG (reference sequence). V dropped 8 bases and J dropped 0 bases, with 14 bases sitting between them. The CDR3 here is CAGVESGSYNEQFF. The CDR3 DNA reads TGTGCCGGGGTCGAGAGCGGCTCCTACAATGAGCAGTTCTTC.

Here the CDR3 reads CASSSPTGGTGANVLTF. DNA of the CDR3: TGTGCCAGCAGCTCCCCGACAGGGGGCACTGGGGCCAACGTCCTGACTTTC. This chain joins TRBV5-5 and TRBJ2-6, with 10 bases fitting TRBD1. V trimming: 3 bases; J trimming: 2 bases; junction bases outside the gene matches: 5. The CDR3 has 17 amino acids. Germline-derived CDR1 and CDR2 are SGHKS and YYEKEE (reference sequence).

This chain connects TRBV5-1 to TRBJ1-2; the match to TRBD1 covers 9 bases. CDR3 length: 15 amino acids. Germline CDR1 and CDR2: SGHRS and YFSETQ. Trimming cost V 0 bases and J 4 bases; bases outside gene matches: 4. CDR3 in DNA: TGCGCCAGCAGCTTGGTACAGGGGGCTGTCTATGGCTACACCTTC. This codes for CASSLVQGAVYGYTF.

This chain connects TRBV7-8 to TRBJ2-1, with D perhaps matching TRBD1 (5 bases). This CDR3 contains 13 residues. The V and J ends lost 4 bases and 6 bases respectively, with 10 bases between them. Germline V lookup: CDR1 SGHVS, CDR2 FQNEAQ. CDR3 nucleotide sequence: TGTGCCAGCAGCTACGGACAAGTCAATGAGCAGTTCTTC. Translation gives CASSYGQVNEQFF.

This chain joins TRBV5-1 and TRBJ2-7, with D unclear. Trimming pared 4 bases from V and 2 bases from J, leaving 10 bases between. The CDR3 has 13 amino acids. Germline CDR1 reads SGHRS; CDR2 reads YFSETQ. The CDR3 DNA sequence: TGCGCCAGCAGCGGCCTGGCCCCCTACGAGCAGTACTTC. Translated: CASSGLAPYEQYF.

This clone has more than one count but fewer than ten. The chain combines TRBV10-3 with TRBJ1-5; 8 bases fit TRBD1. V lost 10 bases, J lost 7 bases, and 9 bases stayed unmatched. CDR1 is ENHRY, CDR2 SYGVKD, per germline. This CDR3 comprises 13 residues. In nucleotides, the CDR3 is TGTGCCACACAGGGGGGGGCGGACCAGCCCCAGCATTTT. Protein sequence: CATQGGADQPQHF.

The table lists this clone with a few counts. The likely explanation is a read error, given a far larger clone one base away. The sample holds other DNA sequences that translate to the same CDR3. The chain has TRBV7-9 and TRBJ1-2; a possible D gene is TRBD1 (5 bases). The CDR3 runs to 14 residues. From germline, CDR1 is SEHNR and CDR2 FQNEAQ (reference sequence). The CDR3 bases are TGTGCAAGCAGCTTACGAGTCGGGGGCTATGGCTACACCTTC. This gives the protein CASSLRVGGYGYTF. Combining the CDR3 with reference TRBV7-9 and TRBJ1-2 gives the whole variable domain DTGVSQNPRHKITKRGQNVTFRCDPISEHNRLYWYRQTLGQGPEFLTYFQNEAQLEKSRLLSDRFSAERPKGSFSTLEIQRTEQGDSAMYLCASSLRVGGYGYTFGSGTRLTVV.